This is a list of T cell receptor beta chains from one sample in a study of technical replicates of blood from a few donors. The method was immunoSEQ multiplex PCR; TCRdb's version includes in-frame clones alone and lacks a portion of them. The sample carries around 83,000 clones, roughly 94% recorded once. Sequences were obtained from T cells isolated from PBMCs. The receptors originated from a human donor in good health. Each CDR3 is given without its conserved first and last residue.

V gene,CDR3 protein
TRBV6-5,ASRGAGLAAYEQY
TRBV21-1,ASRSGREGGTGELF
TRBV29-1,SVEGGDRASYEQY
TRBV4-2,ASSLDSGSSENEQF
TRBV6-6,ATVTGSAEQY
TRBV7-3,ASSLGAGVGNTEAF
TRBV2,ASSTGGGSYEQY
TRBV5-4,ASSQGLLDEQF
TRBV27,ASSGGQGAQMYYGYT
TRBV11-1,ASSHTGTGVYEQY
TRBV29-1,SVELSYEGYEQY
TRBV5-1,ASSLRQGTRDEQF
TRBV4-1,ASSQDRVGEQY
TRBV10-3,AISESGSGNQPQH
TRBV10-3,AIRPGLAGGTGELF
TRBV2,ASSDGFNPGGTEAF
TRBV2,ASRLLLSNQPQH
TRBV4-1,ASSHPGFYYRGLGEQY
TRBV7-2,ASSLDRGAGANVLT
TRBV30,AWVPGSAAREQY
TRBV13,ASSSLDREEVWGYT
TRBV4-1,ASSQEGQASTDTQY
TRBV4-3,ASSQDLTGAPLGSF
TRBV4-1,ASSHPTGTDTQY
TRBV18,ASSPPTGTGDYEQY
TRBV30,AWSDSATNEKLF
TRBV6-5,ASKDRFLEQY
TRBV7-9,ASSFQRLDTQETQY
TRBV5-6,ASTLLPGQGGTEAF
TRBV6-5,ASSSLPISGNTIY
TRBV4-3,ASSQGAFSYGYT
TRBV6-5,ASSFTANYGYT
TRBV29-1,SVGGSSYNEQF
TRBV6-5,ASMRPSRSSYEQY
TRBV27,ASSLGSRVGTQY
TRBV29-1,SVEVTGELF
TRBV9,ASSAGQGQVQPQH
TRBV25-1,ASSEEVASYEQY
TRBV5-4,ASSFGGSGGELF
TRBV9,ASSTTGSGTGELF
TRBV5-5,ASSAWDRAYEQY
TRBV7-9,ASSLVSGLAENYEQY
TRBV7-3,ASSLMGTSGSEQY
TRBV5-1,ASSFGGATTDTQY
TRBV5-4,ASSRASDEQY
TRBV15,ATSSYSLGGNYGYT
TRBV29-1,SVEDIREPGNTIY
TRBV9,ASSVDRGLGTGELF